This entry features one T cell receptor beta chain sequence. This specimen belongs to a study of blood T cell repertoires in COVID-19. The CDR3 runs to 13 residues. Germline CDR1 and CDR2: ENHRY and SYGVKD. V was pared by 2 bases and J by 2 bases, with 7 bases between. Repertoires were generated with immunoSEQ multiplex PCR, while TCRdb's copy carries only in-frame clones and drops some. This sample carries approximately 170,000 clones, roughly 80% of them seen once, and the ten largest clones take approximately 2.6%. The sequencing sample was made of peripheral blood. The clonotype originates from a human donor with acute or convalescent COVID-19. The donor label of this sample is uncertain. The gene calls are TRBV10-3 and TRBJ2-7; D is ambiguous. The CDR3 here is CAISEHTTYEQYF. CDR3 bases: TGTGCCATCAGTGAGCACACTACCTACGAGCAGTACTTC.